This passage covers 20 T cell receptor beta chains from one sample sequenced in a study of T cell repertoires in aging, cancer and after chemotherapy. TRB rearrangements spanning V, D and J were amplified using mixed TRB-A/B primers. MiXCR, applied by TCRdb to the multiplex PCR reads, yields one record per CDR3 protein. The sample lists over 800 distinct CDR3 sequences; approximately 30% were seen once. TCR beta rearrangements were amplified from peripheral blood genomic DNA. What was sequenced was blood. These receptor sequences come from a human donor with a solid tumor.

This rearrangement joins TRBV12-3 or TRBV12-4 to TRBJ1-3; D gene ambiguous. This CDR3 has 13 residues. The V gene lost 10 bases and the J gene lost 4 bases, with 14 bases spanning the gap. Here the CDR3 reads CATQPGTGNTIYF. The CDR3 nucleotides are TGTGCCACCCAGCCGGGCACAGGAAACACCATATATTTT.

This clonotype rates as large. V gene TRBV6-5 combines with J gene TRBJ2-2; D perhaps matches TRBD2 (6 bases). The CDR3 contains 16 residues. Trimming took 0 bases from V and 7 from J, leaving 15 bases between them. Germline V gene sequence: CDR1 MNHEY, CDR2 SVGAGI. The CDR3 region is CASSYSKPGDGGELFF. CDR3 in DNA: TGTGCCAGCAGTTACTCGAAGCCGGGAGATGGCGGGGAGCTGTTTTTT.

Details on this clonotype: Relative to the germline gene, one junction end is altered; a read error may explain this. This rearrangement joins TRBV28 to TRBJ2-3, with 7 positions matching TRBD2. From germline, CDR1 is MDHEN and CDR2 SYDVKM. CDR3 length equals 12 residues. The CDR3 DNA follows: TGTGCTAGCAGTTTAGGGGACTATGAACAGTACTTT. Protein sequence: CASSLGDYEQYF.

This clonotype was seen a handful of times. This sequence joins TRBV18 and TRBJ1-5; the D is unclear. Trimming pared 4 bases from V and 3 bases from J, leaving 10 bases between. The CDR3 is 14 residues long. CDR1 is KGHSH, CDR2 LQKENI, per germline. The CDR3 DNA reads TGTGCCAGCTCACTATCACAGAACAATCAGCCCCAGCATTTT. It yields the protein CASSLSQNNQPQHF.

J is TRBJ2-7 and V is TRBV27; the match to TRBD2 covers 12 bases. The CDR3 is made up of 20 amino acids. The V gene's germline CDR1 is MNHEY and CDR2 SMNVEV (reference sequence). The V and J ends lost 4 bases and 2 bases, in that order; junction bases with no gene match: 18. CDR3 nucleotide sequence: TGTGCCAGCAGTTCCGCTATGACTAGCGGGAGATCTGGGGCTGCCTACGAGCAGTACTTC. Translated, it gives CASSSAMTSGRSGAAYEQYF.

The J gene is TRBJ1-4, the V gene TRBV4-1; D remains unclear. Trimming took 0 bases from V and 7 from J, leaving 3 bases between them. CDR3 length: 12 amino acids. Looked up from germline, CDR1 is MGHRA and CDR2 is YSYEKL. The CDR3 protein is CASSQEGEKLFF. The DNA of the CDR3 is TGCGCCAGCAGCCAAGAGGGTGAAAAACTGTTTTTT.

This clonotype rates as large. The chain is built from TRBV6-5 and TRBJ2-5, with a weak D call TRBD1 (5 bases). The CDR3 loop spans 15 amino acids. V was trimmed by 4 bases and J by 5 bases, leaving 17 bases between them. The V gene's germline CDR1 is MNHEY and CDR2 SVGAGI. The CDR3 reads CASSSYTGAWETQYF. CDR3 DNA: TGTGCCAGCAGTTCATACACAGGCGCCTGGGAGACCCAGTACTTC.

Relative to its sample, this clonotype is large. This sequence joins TRBV12-3 or TRBV12-4 and TRBJ2-5, with D unclear. V was clipped by 6 bases and J by 2 bases, with 10 bases between them. The CDR3 has 13 residues. CDR3 sequence: CASSYHRQETQYF. The CDR3 nucleotides read TGTGCCAGCAGCTACCATCGACAAGAGACCCAGTACTTC.

V usage is TRBV12-3 or TRBV12-4 and J usage is TRBJ2-1; TRBD1 aligns across 8 bases. The CDR3 runs 12 residues. The CDR3 protein is CGAGQEYNEQFF. The DNA of the CDR3 is TGTGGTGCGGGACAGGAGTACAATGAGCAGTTCTTC.

Relative to its sample, this clonotype is hyperexpanded. This chain links TRBV29-1 with TRBJ2-1; 7 bases fit TRBD2. The V segment lost 6 bases and the J segment 7 bases; nucleotides outside the gene matches: 6. This CDR3 contains 12 residues. The germline gives CDR1 SQVTM, CDR2 ANQGSEA. Here the CDR3 reads CSVKISGNEQFF. The CDR3, as DNA: TGCAGCGTCAAGATTAGCGGGAATGAGCAGTTCTTC.

Relative to its sample, this clonotype is large (0.1 to 1%). J is TRBJ2-1 and V is TRBV11-1; D remains unclear. This CDR3 region has 12 residues. CDR1 and CDR2 from the germline V gene are SGHAT and FQDESV (reference sequence). V was pared by 7 bases and J by 9 bases, with 13 bases between. CDR3 sequence: CASTTDEVEQFF. CDR3 in DNA: TGTGCCAGCACGACGGACGAGGTTGAGCAGTTCTTC.

The chain is built from TRBV29-1 and TRBJ2-2; weak D call: TRBD1 (5 bases). V gave up 6 bases and J gave up 5 bases, with 16 bases separating them. The CDR3 consists of 14 residues. CDR1 SQVTM and CDR2 ANQGSEA come from the germline V gene. The CDR3 reads CSVLRVFGTGELFF. In nucleotides, the CDR3 is TGCAGCGTCCTCAGGGTTTTCGGTACCGGGGAGCTGTTTTTT.

Notes on this clonotype: Its ends do not fully match the called genes, so a read error is possible. This chain uses TRBV29-1 with TRBJ2-1; D may be TRBD2 (5 bases). Germline CDR1 and CDR2: SQVTM and ANQGSEA. The CDR3 has 12 amino acids. The CDR3 loop reads CRTKSGNNEQSF. The CDR3 DNA reads TGCAGGACGAAAAGCGGTAACAATGAGCAGTCCTTC.

The rearrangement links TRBV5-1 to TRBJ1-4; no clear D gene. The CDR3 loop spans 13 amino acids. The V end lost 2 bases, the J end lost 10 bases, and 12 bases lay between the germline ends. Germline V gene lookup returns CDR1 SGHRS and CDR2 YFSETQ. The CDR3 protein is CASSFSDSAKLFF. CDR3 nucleotide sequence: TGCGCCAGCAGCTTTTCCGACTCCGCAAAACTGTTTTTT.

The V and J genes are TRBV5-1 and TRBJ2-3, with D perhaps matching TRBD1 (6 bases). The CDR3 contains 14 residues. Germline V gene sequence: CDR1 SGHRS, CDR2 YFSETQ. Deletions cut 4 bases from V and 4 bases from J, with 13 bases between. The CDR3 sequence: CASSAQGLADTQYF. CDR3 DNA: TGCGCCAGCAGCGCCCAGGGGTTGGCAGATACGCAGTATTTT. Looking up the rest from reference TRBV5-1 and TRBJ2-3 gives the full variable domain: KAGVTQTPRYLIKTRGQQVTLSCSPISGHRSVSWYQQTPGQGLQFLFEYFSETQRNKGNFPGRFSGRQFSNSRSEMNVSTLELGDSALYLCASSAQGLADTQYFGPGTRLTVL.

Relative to its sample, this clonotype is large. V gene TRBV6-1 combines with J gene TRBJ2-1; 10 positions agree with TRBD2. Unmatched junction bases numbered 4, after V lost 2 bases and J lost 3 bases. The CDR3 is 16 amino acids. CDR1 and CDR2 (germline): MNHNS, SASEGT. The CDR3 here is CASSENGLAVYNEQFF. The CDR3 region has the DNA TGTGCCAGCAGTGAAAACGGACTAGCGGTCTACAATGAGCAGTTCTTC.

The chain employs TRBV29-1 and TRBJ2-5; 9 positions match TRBD1. V lost 7 bases to trimming and J lost 5 bases; unmatched junction nucleotides: 8. The CDR3 length is 13 residues. From germline, CDR1 is SQVTM and CDR2 ANQGSEA. CDR3 protein: CSAQGQGLETQYF. As DNA, the CDR3 is TGCAGCGCTCAGGGACAGGGTCTCGAGACCCAGTACTTC.

The rearrangement joins TRBV4-3 to TRBJ2-1, with TRBD2 identical over 12 bases. The CDR3 totals 15 residues. CDR1 LGHNA and CDR2 YSLEER come from the germline V gene. Trimming cost V 3 bases and J 8 bases; bases outside gene matches: 5. CDR3 in DNA: TGCGCCAGCAGCCATGGACTAGCGGGACTGGATGAGCAGTTCTTC. This translates into CASSHGLAGLDEQFF.

This clonotype is classed as medium-sized. V is TRBV20-1 and J is TRBJ1-5, with D possibly being TRBD1 (5 bases). V was pared by 1 base and J by 0 bases, with 10 bases between. The CDR3 runs to 15 residues. Germline CDR1 DFQATT, CDR2 SNEGSKA (reference sequence). The CDR3 nucleotides are TGCAGTGCTAGAGTGGACACTTATAGCAATCAGCCCCAGCATTTT. Protein: CSARVDTYSNQPQHF.

This clonotype is large within its sample. The chain has TRBV6-6 and TRBJ2-2; 8 nucleotides line up with TRBD2. From germline, CDR1 is MNHNY and CDR2 SVGAGI (reference sequence). CDR3 length: 15 amino acids. J gave up 4 bases and V 4 bases, and 5 bases lay outside the gene matches. The CDR3 nucleotides are TGTGCCAGCAGTTTGACGGGAGGGGGCACCGGGGAGCTGTTTTTT. Translating gives CASSLTGGGTGELFF.